These T cell receptor beta chains were read from a single sample in a study of technical replicates of blood from a few donors. The repertoire was sequenced with immunoSEQ multiplex PCR; TCRdb's copy has only in-frame clones and lacks some. The data hold approximately 76,000 clones, with 90% to 95% observed a single time. The specimen sequenced was T cells isolated from PBMCs. Every receptor here comes from a human donor in good health. Each CDR3 is given with its conserved first and last residue. A D gene is named only where the DNA matches it firmly. Size tells how often a clone was seen (once, few, many) or the class of an expanded clone, and some rows leave it out.

CDR3nt | CDR3aa | d_gene | v_gene | len | j_gene | abundance
TGCGCCAGCAGCTTGGGATCCGGGACAACCGATGGCTACACCTTC | CASSLGSGTTDGYTF | . | TRBV5-1 | 15 | TRBJ1-2 | .
TGTGCCAGCAGCAACATTGCACACAGGGAGATGAACACTGAAGCTTTCTTT | CASSNIAHREMNTEAFF | . | TRBV21-1 | 17 | TRBJ1-1 | .
TGTGCCAGCGGTTCCCCGGGACAGATTAAAAAACTGTTTTTT | CASGSPGQIKKLFF | TRBD1 | TRBV28 | 14 | TRBJ1-4 | .
TGTGCCAGCAGCCCGGACAGGGGCTGGGAGACCCAGTACTTC | CASSPDRGWETQYF | TRBD1 | TRBV7-2 | 14 | TRBJ2-5 | .
TGTGCCAGCAGCCGCCAGACTAGCGGGAGGGTTGGAGATACGCAGTATTTT | CASSRQTSGRVGDTQYF | TRBD2 | TRBV11-2 | 17 | TRBJ2-3 | .
TGCGCCAGCAGGGCAGGGGTTCACACTGAAGCTTTCTTT | CASRAGVHTEAFF | . | TRBV10-1 | 13 | TRBJ1-1 | .
TGCGCCAGCAGCCAAATACCCCAGGGCTACGAGGAGCAGTTCTTC | CASSQIPQGYEEQFF | . | TRBV4-1 | 15 | TRBJ2-1 | .
TGTGCCAGCGGAGGACACCAACTAGCGGGAGTTTTGGTGACCCAGTACTTC | CASGGHQLAGVLVTQYF | TRBD2 | TRBV2 | 17 | TRBJ2-5 | .
TGTGCCAGCAGCTTAAGTGACGGGGGCGAGCAGTACTTC | CASSLSDGGEQYF | . | TRBV11-2 | 13 | TRBJ2-7 | .
TGTGCCAGCATCTCCCGGGACACCTTCTACGAGCAGTACTTC | CASISRDTFYEQYF | . | TRBV28 | 14 | TRBJ2-7 | .
TGTGCCAGCAGCTTAGAAGCGGGAGAAGTCGACGAGCAGTACTTC | CASSLEAGEVDEQYF | TRBD2 | TRBV7-9 | 15 | TRBJ2-7 | .
TGTGCCAGCAGCTTAGCGGGAGGGCACCATGAGCAGTTCTTC | CASSLAGGHHEQFF | TRBD2 | TRBV7-7 | 14 | TRBJ2-1 | few
TGCAGCGTCCAGGGCCCGGGCCACTACGAGCAGTACTTC | CSVQGPGHYEQYF | . | TRBV29-1 | 13 | TRBJ2-7 | .
TGTGCCAGTAGTATCGGGGGGCACACTTCCTACGAGCAGTACTTC | CASSIGGHTSYEQYF | . | TRBV19 | 15 | TRBJ2-7 | few
TGTGCCAGCAGCGTGATTCTAAGTTCTCTAGATGAGCAGTTCTTC | CASSVILSSLDEQFF | . | TRBV9 | 15 | TRBJ2-1 | .
TGTGCCAGCAGCGCGTCTGGACTAGCCGGGGAGACCCAGTACTTC | CASSASGLAGETQYF | TRBD2 | TRBV9 | 15 | TRBJ2-5 | .
TGTGCCAGCGGGGGGGCCCATAGCAATCAGCCCCAGCATTTT | CASGGAHSNQPQHF | . | TRBV6-1 | 14 | TRBJ1-5 | .
TGCGCCAGCAGCTTGACCGGGACAACCCAAGAGACCCAGTACTTC | CASSLTGTTQETQYF | . | TRBV5-1 | 15 | TRBJ2-5 | .
TGTGCCAGCAGCTTACAGGGACAGCGAAGTCACTTC | CASSLQGQRSHF | TRBD1 | TRBV7-2 | 12 | TRBJ2-7 | .
TGTGCCAGCAGCCTGGGGACAGGGGACACTGAAGCTTTCTTT | CASSLGTGDTEAFF | TRBD1 | TRBV7-9 | 14 | TRBJ1-1 | few
TGTGCCAGCAGGCAGGGGGATGGCTACACCTTC | CASRQGDGYTF | TRBD1 | TRBV6-5 | 11 | TRBJ1-2 | .
TGTGCCAGCAGTTACGGGTTTAGCAGAGATGGCTACACCTTC | CASSYGFSRDGYTF | . | TRBV6-5 | 14 | TRBJ1-2 | .
TGCGCCAGCAGCTTGGATCAGGGGCTATCGGTCGAGCAGTACTTC | CASSLDQGLSVEQYF | . | TRBV5-1 | 15 | TRBJ2-7 | .
TGCGCCAGCAGACCCGGGACAGGGTTTTTTGATGATACGCAGTATTTT | CASRPGTGFFDDTQYF | TRBD1 | TRBV5-1 | 16 | TRBJ2-3 | .
TGTGCCAGCAGCTTAGAATGGGGCAGGGGTGCAGATACGCAGTATTTT | CASSLEWGRGADTQYF | . | TRBV7-9 | 16 | TRBJ2-3 | .
TGTGCCAGCAGCCCGACAGGGATCACTGAAGCTTTCTTT | CASSPTGITEAFF | TRBD1 | TRBV7-9 | 13 | TRBJ1-1 | once
TGTGCCTGGGCCCCAGGGCTTCTCTCCACCTACGAGCAGTACTTC | CAWAPGLLSTYEQYF | . | TRBV30 | 15 | TRBJ2-7 | .
TGTGCCAGCAGCTTAGGTAGCGGGGCGAACAATGAGCAGTTCTTC | CASSLGSGANNEQFF | TRBD2 | TRBV7-3 | 15 | TRBJ2-1 | once
TGTGCCAGCAGTTTACTTGGGGGGTCCTACACAGATACGCAGTATTTT | CASSLLGGSYTDTQYF | . | TRBV27 | 16 | TRBJ2-3 | .
TGTGCCAGTAGTATGCTCCCGGGGACTAGCGGGGGGAACACCGGGGAGCTGTTTTTT | CASSMLPGTSGGNTGELFF | TRBD2 | TRBV19 | 19 | TRBJ2-2 | .
TGCAGCGTTGTTAAAGGGACTAGCGGGAGGGGGGAGACCCAGTACTTC | CSVVKGTSGRGETQYF | TRBD2 | TRBV29-1 | 16 | TRBJ2-5 | .
TGTGCCAGCAGGGGGACAGTATATGGCTACACCTTC | CASRGTVYGYTF | TRBD1 | TRBV14 | 12 | TRBJ1-2 | few
TGTGCCAGCAGCGTAGGGGTGTTGGGGGGGACAGGGGGCAAGTACGAGCAGTACTTC | CASSVGVLGGTGGKYEQYF | TRBD1 | TRBV9 | 19 | TRBJ2-7 | .
TGTGCCAGCAGACACTACCGACAGGGGCGGAGCTATGGCTACACCTTC | CASRHYRQGRSYGYTF | TRBD1 | TRBV11-2 | 16 | TRBJ1-2 | .
TGTGCCAGCAGTGAGAGGGACAGCTCTGGGGCCAACGTCCTGACTTTC | CASSERDSSGANVLTF | TRBD1 | TRBV2 | 16 | TRBJ2-6 | once